One and the same sample provided the 27 T cell receptor beta chains below, sequenced in a study of blood T cell repertoires in COVID-19. Clones were read by immunoSEQ multiplex PCR, and TCRdb kept only the in-frame ones, dropping some. The data show hundreds of thousands of clones, approximately 86% seen once. The specimen was peripheral blood. All receptors derive from a human donor in a cohort sampled during active COVID-19.

This clone has only one observation. The J gene is TRBJ2-7, the V gene TRBV20-1, with no clear D. In germline, CDR1 is DFQATT, CDR2 SNEGSKA (reference sequence). Trimming left V 6 bases short and J 13 bases short, with 19 bases between. CDR3 size: 11 residues. CDR3 residues: CSALHPRSQYF. CDR3 nucleotide sequence: TGCAGTGCCTTACATCCCCGTTCCCAATACTTC.

The chain links TRBV6-5 to TRBJ2-7, with 7 bases aligning to TRBD2. The CDR3 contains 15 residues. The germline V gene has CDR1 MNHEY and CDR2 SVGAGI. With 10 bases clipped from V and 6 bases from J, the junction kept 18 bases outside the gene matches. As DNA, the CDR3 is TGTGCCACCACGGCGGGAGTCGGAGGAGTCCTCGAGCAGTACTTC. It translates to CATTAGVGGVLEQYF.

CDR3 amino acids: CASSFSGRGSGNTIYF. The CDR3 bases are TGTGCCAGCAGCTTTTCGGGGAGGGGCTCTGGAAACACCATATATTTT. V usage is TRBV7-9 and J usage is TRBJ1-3; D may be TRBD1 (5 bases). V was pared by 3 bases and J by 0 bases, with 12 bases between. The germline CDR1 and CDR2 sequences are SEHNR and FQNEAQ (reference sequence). The CDR3 length is 16 residues.

V usage is TRBV3-1 (or the pseudogene TRBV3-2) and J usage is TRBJ2-5; perhaps TRBD2 as D (6 bases). Germline assignment: CDR1 LGHDT and CDR2 YNNKEL (reference sequence). The CDR3 is 15 amino acids. Trimming removed 4 bases at V and 1 base at J, with 13 bases between. CDR3 protein: CASSLSPGVQETQYF. The CDR3 nucleotides are TGTGCCAGCAGCCTTTCTCCGGGGGTCCAAGAGACCCAGTACTTC.

The chain combines TRBV5-8 with TRBJ1-4; weak D call: TRBD1 (5 bases). This CDR3 region has 15 residues. CDR1 SGHTS and CDR2 YDEGEE come from the germline V gene. V was trimmed by 0 bases and J by 10 bases, leaving 16 bases between them. The CDR3 DNA reads TGTGCCAGCAGCTTGGCCGGGGGGGGAACCTCAAAACTGTTTTTT. Protein product: CASSLAGGGTSKLFF.

This clone has just a few counts. The chain couples TRBV28 to TRBJ2-7; perhaps TRBD1 as D (8 bases). The CDR3 loop spans 13 amino acids. Germline V gene sequence: CDR1 MDHEN, CDR2 SYDVKM. V was shortened by 6 bases and J by 2 bases, with 11 bases between the two germline ends. The CDR3 DNA is TGTGCCAGCAGACAGGGGGGGACCTACGAGCAGTACTTC. Its translation is CASRQGGTYEQYF.

The chain carries TRBV15 and TRBJ2-1, with 12 positions matching TRBD2. Trimming removed 1 base from V and 4 bases from J; junction bases left unmatched: 2. The germline V gene encodes CDR1 LNHNV and CDR2 YYDKDF (reference sequence). This CDR3 has 16 residues. The CDR3 here is CATSRATSGRYNEQFF. The CDR3 DNA reads as TGTGCCACCAGCAGAGCGACTAGCGGGAGATACAATGAGCAGTTCTTC.

V usage is TRBV2 and J usage is TRBJ2-1; 8 nucleotides line up with TRBD2. CDR1 SNHLY and CDR2 FYNNEI come from the germline V gene. With 4 bases clipped from V and 5 bases from J, the junction kept 10 bases outside the gene matches. The CDR3 runs to 16 residues. CDR3 region: CASSVYRGGLDNEQFF. In DNA, the CDR3 is TGTGCCAGCAGTGTGTACCGGGGGGGCCTAGACAATGAGCAGTTCTTC. Supplemented by reference TRBV2 and TRBJ2-1, the full variable domain reads EPEVTQTPSHQVTQMGQEVILRCVPISNHLYFYWYRQILGQKVEFLVSFYNNEISEKSEIFDDQFSVERPDGSNFTLKIRSTKLEDSAMYFCASSVYRGGLDNEQFFGPGTRLTVL.

The chain joins TRBV25-1 to TRBJ1-1; a possible D gene is TRBD1 (5 bases). V lost 5 bases and J lost 4, with 14 bases in between. The CDR3 spans 14 residues. Germline values: CDR1 MGHDK, CDR2 SYGVNS. The CDR3 nucleotides are TGTGCCAGCAGTCCCCTTGGCAGGGCCACTGAAGCTTTCTTT. Protein sequence: CASSPLGRATEAFF.

The chain recombines TRBV28 with TRBJ1-1; TRBD1 matches at 8 bases. The CDR3 is 12 amino acids. Germline assignment: CDR1 MDHEN and CDR2 SYDVKM. Germline trimming cut 6 bases from V and 6 bases from J; bases unmatched to any gene: 3. CDR3 protein: CASSTGGAEAFF. CDR3 sequence (DNA): TGTGCCAGCAGCACAGGGGGAGCTGAAGCTTTCTTT.

The V call is TRBV19, the J call TRBJ1-2; 7 nucleotides line up with TRBD1. The V gene end was trimmed by 5 bases and the J gene end by 3 bases; junction bases not matched to a gene: 12. From germline, CDR1 is LNHDA and CDR2 SQIVND (reference sequence). This CDR3 contains 16 residues. CDR3 nucleotides: TGTGCCAGTAGTGGCAACCGGGACAGCCTGGACTATGGCTACACCTTC. Its translation: CASSGNRDSLDYGYTF.

The CDR3 spells CASSLGTSGGYTGELFF. For the CDR3, the DNA is TGTGCCAGCAGCTTAGGGACTAGCGGGGGTTACACCGGGGAGCTGTTTTTT. The genes are TRBV11-2 and TRBJ2-2; TRBD2 aligns across 13 bases. Germline lookup yields CDR1 SGHAT and CDR2 FQNNGV. The CDR3 is made up of 17 amino acids. V gave up 1 base and J gave up 3 bases; unmatched junction bases: 2.

The J gene is TRBJ2-5, the V gene TRBV28; 11 bases map to TRBD2. CDR3 length equals 13 residues. Germline CDR1 reads MDHEN; CDR2 reads SYDVKM. With 9 bases clipped from V and 5 bases from J, the junction kept 5 bases outside the gene matches. The CDR3 region has the DNA TGTGCCAGTACTAGCGGGAGCGGGGAGACCCAGTACTTC. This translates into CASTSGSGETQYF. Complete variable domain (other parts from reference TRBV28 and TRBJ2-5): DVKVTQSSRYLVKRTGEKVFLECVQDMDHENMFWYRQDPGLGLRLIYFSYDVKMKEKGDIPEGYSVSREKKERFSLILESASTNQTSMYLCASTSGSGETQYFGPGTRLLVL.

For the CDR3, the DNA is TGCGCCAGCAGTGTCGGGGATCAGCCCCAGCATTTT. Translating it yields CASSVGDQPQHF. The chain has TRBV10-1 and TRBJ1-5; D unresolved. The CDR3 totals 12 residues. Between the trimmed V and J ends, which lost 4 bases and 5 bases, there was a span of 6 bases. The germline V gene encodes CDR1 WNHNN and CDR2 SYGVQD (reference sequence).

In DNA, the CDR3 is TGTGCCAGCAGCACAAGGGCCGGGAGGGGACTTGGGGCCAACGTCCTGACTTTC. Its protein product is CASSTRAGRGLGANVLTF. The genes are TRBV13 and TRBJ2-6, with TRBD2 matching over 8 bases. The CDR3 has 18 residues. J lost 3 bases, V lost 5 bases, and 12 bases had no gene match. The germline V gene encodes CDR1 PRHDT and CDR2 FYEKMQ (reference sequence).

The rearrangement joins TRBV9 to TRBJ2-3; no definite D call. CDR1 and CDR2 (germline): SGDLS, YYNGEE. The CDR3 contains 14 residues. V was clipped by 3 bases and J by 2 bases, with 10 bases between them. The CDR3 reads CASSARHDTDTQYF. As DNA, the CDR3 is TGTGCCAGCAGCGCTCGACACGACACAGATACGCAGTATTTT.

The chain recombines TRBV6-5 with TRBJ2-5, with TRBD2 matching over 7 bases. Germline assignment: CDR1 MNHEY and CDR2 SVGAGI. V trimming: 6 bases; J trimming: 2 bases; junction bases outside the gene matches: 3. The CDR3 length is 13 residues. The CDR3 DNA reads as TGTGCCAGCAGGGCTAGCGGACAAGAGACCCAGTACTTC. It specifies CASRASGQETQYF.

The genes are TRBV28 and TRBJ1-1; D uncertain. The CDR3 covers 12 residues. Germline V CDR1 and CDR2: MDHEN, SYDVKM. The V gene lost 8 bases and the J gene lost 5 bases, with 12 bases spanning the gap. This CDR3 reads CASWEGRTEAFF. For the CDR3, the DNA is TGTGCCAGCTGGGAGGGAAGGACTGAAGCTTTCTTT.

The chain couples TRBV4-1 to TRBJ2-1; TRBD2 might be the D (7 bases). Trimming stripped 6 bases from V and 9 bases from J, with 15 bases between. CDR1 is MGHRA, CDR2 YSYEKL, per germline. CDR3 size: 13 residues. DNA of the CDR3: TGCGCCAGCAGACTAGAGGGGGGGCGTGAGCAGTTCTTC. It yields the protein CASRLEGGREQFF.

V is TRBV5-1 and J is TRBJ1-2, with 9 bases fitting TRBD1. The CDR3 spans 16 residues. The V segment lost 2 bases and the J segment 2 bases; nucleotides outside the gene matches: 7. Germline V gives CDR1 SGHRS, CDR2 YFSETQ. The CDR3 DNA sequence: TGCGCCAGCAGCTTACGTCCCGGGACAGGGAACTATGGCTACACCTTC. Protein: CASSLRPGTGNYGYTF.

The chain combines TRBV28 with TRBJ1-6; 10 bases map to TRBD1. The CDR3 loop spans 17 amino acids. V was clipped by 5 bases and J by 4 bases; unmatched bases: 8. CDR1 and CDR2 from the germline V gene are MDHEN and SYDVKM. CDR3 residues: CASSPRTGGVYNSPLHF. The DNA of the CDR3 is TGTGCCAGCAGTCCACGGACAGGGGGGGTTTATAATTCACCCCTCCACTTT.

The genes are TRBV19 and TRBJ1-2; 7 nucleotides agree with TRBD1. The CDR3 has 14 residues. Germline CDR1 is LNHDA and CDR2 is SQIVND (reference sequence). The junction had 7 bases not matched to a gene; V was cut back by 4 bases and J by 5 bases. The CDR3 DNA is TGTGCCAGTAGTACGGGACAGCCCCTTTATGGCTACACCTTC. Translated, it gives CASSTGQPLYGYTF.

The gene calls are TRBV3-1 (or the pseudogene TRBV3-2) and TRBJ1-6, with TRBD1 matching over 8 bases. V gave up 6 bases and J gave up 7 bases; unmatched junction bases: 5. CDR3 length: 14 amino acids. The germline V gene encodes CDR1 LGHDT and CDR2 YNNKEL (reference sequence). CDR3 nucleotides: TGTGCCAGCAGACAGGGGGAGTGGAATTCACCCCTCCACTTT. Its translation is CASRQGEWNSPLHF.

J is TRBJ1-2 and V is TRBV7-9; 9 nucleotides match TRBD1. V shed 1 base, J shed 3 bases, and the junction held 3 bases outside the gene matches. CDR1 and CDR2 from the germline V gene are SEHNR and FQNEAQ (reference sequence). The CDR3 totals 15 residues. The CDR3 DNA reads TGTGCCAGCAGCTTAGAGGGACAGGGTTACTATGGCTACACCTTC. Amino acid sequence: CASSLEGQGYYGYTF.

The gene calls are TRBV18 and TRBJ1-1; maybe TRBD1 (5 bases). The length of the CDR3 is 15 residues. V lost 3 bases and J 4 bases, leaving 15 bases between the germline ends. Germline CDR1 reads KGHSH; CDR2 reads LQKENI. The CDR3 sequence: CASSPLAGGTTEAFF. The CDR3 nucleotides are TGTGCCAGCTCACCGCTAGCCGGGGGGACCACTGAAGCTTTCTTT.

Of note for this clone: One junction end disagrees with the germline gene, perhaps due to a read error. The rearrangement joins TRBV5-1 to TRBJ1-1; D gene ambiguous. CDR3 size: 13 residues. CDR1 is SGHRS and CDR2 is YFSETQ in the germline V gene. The CDR3 DNA reads TGCGCCAACAGCTTTTCGCCGGGGACTGAAGCTTTCTTT. This gives the protein CANSFSPGTEAFF.

This chain uses TRBV29-1 with TRBJ2-2, with D possibly matching TRBD1 (5 bases). Germline-derived CDR1 and CDR2 are SQVTM and ANQGSEA. V was clipped by 6 bases and J by 4 bases, with 12 bases between them. This CDR3 is built from 13 residues. The CDR3 region is CSVTDTSTGELFF. In DNA form, the CDR3 reads TGCAGCGTGACGGACACATCCACCGGGGAGCTGTTTTTT.